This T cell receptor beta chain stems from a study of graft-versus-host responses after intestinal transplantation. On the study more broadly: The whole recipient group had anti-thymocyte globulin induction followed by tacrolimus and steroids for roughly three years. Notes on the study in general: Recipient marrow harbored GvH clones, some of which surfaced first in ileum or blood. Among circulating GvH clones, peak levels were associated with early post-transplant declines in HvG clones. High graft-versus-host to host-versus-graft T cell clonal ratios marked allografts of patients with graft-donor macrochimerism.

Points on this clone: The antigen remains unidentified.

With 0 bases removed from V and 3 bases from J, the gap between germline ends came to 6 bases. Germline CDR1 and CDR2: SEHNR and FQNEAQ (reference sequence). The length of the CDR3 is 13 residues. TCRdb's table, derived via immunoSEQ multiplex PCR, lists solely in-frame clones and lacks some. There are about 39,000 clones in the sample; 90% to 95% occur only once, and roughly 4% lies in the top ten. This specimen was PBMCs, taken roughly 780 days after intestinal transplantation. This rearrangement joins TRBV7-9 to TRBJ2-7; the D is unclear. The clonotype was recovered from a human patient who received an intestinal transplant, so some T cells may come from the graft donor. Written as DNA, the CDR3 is TGTGCCAGCAGCTTAGCGGGAAGCTACGAGCAGTACTTC. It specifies CASSLAGSYEQYF.